Listed below are T cell receptor beta chains from one sample, sequenced in a study of blood T cell repertoires in COVID-19. The protocol was immunoSEQ multiplex PCR, while the TCRdb copy is restricted to in-frame clones and leaves out a portion. The sample has some 89,000 clones; about 92% are singletons. Material: peripheral blood. These receptor sequences come from a man over 45 with acute or convalescent COVID-19. CDR3s include the opening cysteine and the closing phenylalanine or tryptophan. The order of the fields is J gene, CDR3 length, clone size, D gene, V gene, CDR3 protein, CDR3 DNA. The D gene is left open where the match is weak. Expanded clones get a size class; other rows say once, few or many, or leave the size out.

j_gene: TRBJ1-2; len: 14; abundance: once; d_gene: TRBD1; v_gene: TRBV29-1; CDR3aa: CSVRGTGPLYGYTF; CDR3nt: TGCAGCGTTAGGGGGACAGGGCCCCTCTATGGCTACACCTTC
j_gene: TRBJ1-1; len: 11; abundance: .; d_gene: .; v_gene: TRBV28; CDR3aa: CASTGNTEAFF; CDR3nt: TGTGCCAGCACAGGGAACACTGAAGCTTTCTTT
j_gene: TRBJ2-7; len: 14; abundance: .; d_gene: TRBD1; v_gene: TRBV7-9; CDR3aa: CASTSGTELYEQYF; CDR3nt: TGTGCCAGCACATCCGGGACAGAGCTCTACGAGCAGTACTTC
j_gene: TRBJ2-7; len: 13; abundance: .; d_gene: .; v_gene: TRBV23-1; CDR3aa: CASTTGSVYEQYF; CDR3nt: TGCGCCAGCACTACAGGGAGCGTCTACGAGCAGTACTTC
j_gene: TRBJ1-2; len: 13; abundance: .; d_gene: .; v_gene: TRBV10-3; CDR3aa: CAISESSGESYTF; CDR3nt: TGTGCCATCAGTGAGTCGTCAGGGGAGAGCTACACCTTC
j_gene: TRBJ1-1; len: 15; abundance: .; d_gene: TRBD1; v_gene: TRBV18; CDR3aa: CASSPLRDRGGEAFF; CDR3nt: TGTGCCAGCTCACCACTCCGGGACAGGGGTGGTGAAGCTTTCTTT
j_gene: TRBJ2-2; len: 16; abundance: .; d_gene: TRBD1; v_gene: TRBV28; CDR3aa: CASSLSGTGYTGELFF; CDR3nt: TGTGCCAGCAGTTTATCTGGGACAGGGTACACCGGGGAGCTGTTTTTT
j_gene: TRBJ2-3; len: 13; abundance: .; d_gene: .; v_gene: TRBV7-2; CDR3aa: CASSLEGAGLRYF; CDR3nt: TGTGCCAGCAGCTTAGAGGGCGCGGGATTGCGGTATTTT
j_gene: TRBJ2-1; len: 18; abundance: .; d_gene: .; v_gene: TRBV28; CDR3aa: CASNVFGGGSSRVDEQFF; CDR3nt: TGTGCCAGCAACGTATTCGGAGGGGGCTCCTCCCGGGTTGACGAGCAGTTCTTC
j_gene: TRBJ2-5; len: 14; abundance: .; d_gene: .; v_gene: TRBV3-1/TRBV3-2; CDR3aa: CASSLGTAGRTQYF; CDR3nt: TGTGCCAGCAGCCTCGGGACAGCGGGTCGGACCCAGTACTTC
j_gene: TRBJ2-5; len: 18; abundance: .; d_gene: TRBD2; v_gene: TRBV4-3; CDR3aa: CASSPTPTLAGGQETQYF; CDR3nt: TGCGCCAGCAGCCCAACCCCCACACTAGCGGGGGGCCAAGAGACCCAGTACTTC
j_gene: TRBJ2-1; len: 13; abundance: .; d_gene: .; v_gene: TRBV11-3; CDR3aa: CASSLTGMNEQFF; CDR3nt: TGTGCCAGCAGCTTAACAGGCATGAATGAGCAGTTCTTC
j_gene: TRBJ1-4; len: 16; abundance: medium-sized; d_gene: TRBD1; v_gene: TRBV2; CDR3aa: CASSEIDRGANEKLFF; CDR3nt: TGTGCCAGCAGTGAAATCGACAGGGGAGCTAATGAAAAACTGTTTTTT
j_gene: TRBJ2-2; len: 14; abundance: .; d_gene: .; v_gene: TRBV27; CDR3aa: CASKLQGNTGELFF; CDR3nt: TGTGCCAGCAAGCTCCAGGGGAACACCGGGGAGCTGTTTTTT
j_gene: TRBJ2-3; len: 15; abundance: .; d_gene: .; v_gene: TRBV19; CDR3aa: CASSDGTLSTDTQYF; CDR3nt: TGTGCCAGTAGTGATGGGACACTAAGCACAGATACGCAGTATTTT
j_gene: TRBJ1-1; len: 16; abundance: .; d_gene: .; v_gene: TRBV11-2; CDR3aa: CASSLGGGIVNTEAFF; CDR3nt: TGTGCCAGCAGCTTAGGGGGGGGGATAGTGAACACTGAAGCTTTCTTT
j_gene: TRBJ2-7; len: 16; abundance: .; d_gene: TRBD2; v_gene: TRBV5-1; CDR3aa: CASSLFRAGGLGEQYF; CDR3nt: TGCGCCAGCAGCTTGTTCAGAGCGGGAGGGCTGGGCGAGCAGTACTTC
j_gene: TRBJ1-2; len: 18; abundance: .; d_gene: .; v_gene: TRBV19; CDR3aa: CASTIRVAGTEANYGYTF; CDR3nt: TGTGCCAGTACCATCCGGGTCGCCGGGACTGAAGCTAACTATGGCTACACCTTC
j_gene: TRBJ2-5; len: 14; abundance: .; d_gene: TRBD2; v_gene: TRBV27; CDR3aa: CASSVSGRSGTQYF; CDR3nt: TGTGCCAGCAGTGTTAGCGGGAGAAGCGGGACCCAGTACTTC
j_gene: TRBJ1-2; len: 11; abundance: once; d_gene: .; v_gene: TRBV9; CDR3aa: CASSEGSGYTF; CDR3nt: TGTGCCAGCAGCGAAGGGAGTGGCTACACCTTC
j_gene: TRBJ1-5; len: 13; abundance: .; d_gene: .; v_gene: TRBV27; CDR3aa: CASSLERNQPQHF; CDR3nt: TGTGCCAGCAGTTTGGAGAGGAATCAGCCCCAGCATTTT
j_gene: TRBJ2-3; len: 16; abundance: .; d_gene: TRBD2; v_gene: TRBV5-1; CDR3aa: CASSLRVAGGSDTQYF; CDR3nt: TGCGCCAGCAGCTTGAGGGTAGCGGGAGGTTCAGATACGCAGTATTTT
j_gene: TRBJ1-3; len: 16; abundance: .; d_gene: .; v_gene: TRBV18; CDR3aa: CASSPIGGSSGNTIYF; CDR3nt: TGTGCCAGCTCACCGATCGGAGGATCCTCTGGAAACACCATATATTTT
j_gene: TRBJ1-4; len: 17; abundance: .; d_gene: .; v_gene: TRBV5-1; CDR3aa: CASSLSSGRSLDEKLFF; CDR3nt: TGCGCCAGCAGCTTATCCAGCGGGCGTTCCTTAGATGAAAAACTGTTTTTT